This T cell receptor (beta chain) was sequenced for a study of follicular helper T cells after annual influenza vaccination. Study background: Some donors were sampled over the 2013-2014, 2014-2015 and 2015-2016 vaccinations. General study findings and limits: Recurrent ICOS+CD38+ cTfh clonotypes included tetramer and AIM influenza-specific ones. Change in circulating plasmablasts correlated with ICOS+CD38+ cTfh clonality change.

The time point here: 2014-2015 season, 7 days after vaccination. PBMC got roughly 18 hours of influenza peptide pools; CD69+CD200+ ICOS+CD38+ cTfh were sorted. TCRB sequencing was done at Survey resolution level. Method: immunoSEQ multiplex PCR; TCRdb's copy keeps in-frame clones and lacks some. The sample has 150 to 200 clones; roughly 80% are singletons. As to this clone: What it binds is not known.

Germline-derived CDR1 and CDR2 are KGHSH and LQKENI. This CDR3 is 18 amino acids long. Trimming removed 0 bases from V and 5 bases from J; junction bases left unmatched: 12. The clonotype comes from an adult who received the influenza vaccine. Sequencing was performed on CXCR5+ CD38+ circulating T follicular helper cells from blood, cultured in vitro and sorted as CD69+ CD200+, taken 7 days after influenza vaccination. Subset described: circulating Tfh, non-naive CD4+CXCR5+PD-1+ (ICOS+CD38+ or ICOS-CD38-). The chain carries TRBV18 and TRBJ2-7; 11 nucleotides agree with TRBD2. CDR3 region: CASSPPAGTSGRVHEQYF. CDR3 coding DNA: TGTGCCAGCTCACCACCCGCCGGGACTAGCGGCAGGGTCCACGAGCAGTACTTC. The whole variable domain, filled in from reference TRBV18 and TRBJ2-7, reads NAGVMQNPRHLVRRRGQEARLRCSPMKGHSHVYWYRQLPEEGLKFMVYLQKENIIDESGMPKERFSAEFPKEGPSILRIQQVVRGDSAAYFCASSPPAGTSGRVHEQYFGPGTRLTVT.